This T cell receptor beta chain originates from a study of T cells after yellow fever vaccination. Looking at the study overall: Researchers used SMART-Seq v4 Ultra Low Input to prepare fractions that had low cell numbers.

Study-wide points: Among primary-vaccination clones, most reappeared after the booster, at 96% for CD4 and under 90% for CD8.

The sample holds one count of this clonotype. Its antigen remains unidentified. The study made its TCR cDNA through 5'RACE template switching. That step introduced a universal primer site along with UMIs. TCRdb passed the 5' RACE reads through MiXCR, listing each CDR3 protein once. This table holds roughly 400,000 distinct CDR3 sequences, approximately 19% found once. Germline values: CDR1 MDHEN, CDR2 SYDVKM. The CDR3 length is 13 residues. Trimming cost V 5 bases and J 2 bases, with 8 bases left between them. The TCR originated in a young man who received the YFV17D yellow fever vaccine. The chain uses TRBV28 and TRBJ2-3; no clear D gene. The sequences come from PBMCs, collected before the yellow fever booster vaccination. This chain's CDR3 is CASSVTNTDTQYF. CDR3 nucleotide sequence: TGTGCCAGCAGTGTCACAAACACAGATACGCAGTATTTT.